The TCR beta chain under discussion was sequenced for a study of cytomegalovirus exposure and HLA in healthy donors. Whole-study findings and limits: Reportedly, a later analysis found an Asian-associated ancestry cluster had fewer N-insertions than the roughly 700-donor mean.

As regards this clone: Its cognate antigen is unknown.

Amplification used 60 Vbeta primers and 13 Jbeta primers. Here immunoSEQ multiplex PCR was the method, and the copy in TCRdb shows in-frame clones only, minus some. Among 150,000 to 180,000 clones listed, around three quarters were seen once. This TCR came from a woman in her forties in good health and CMV-seronegative. Sequenced: PBMCs.

The CDR3 loop reads CASSPSSGLAGALYEQYF. The DNA of the CDR3 is TGTGCCAGCAGTCCGTCATCGGGACTAGCGGGAGCTCTCTACGAGCAGTACTTC. The chain links TRBV28 to TRBJ2-7, with TRBD2 identical over 14 bases. Per the germline V gene, CDR1 is MDHEN and CDR2 is SYDVKM. After removal of 5 bases from V and 3 bases from J, the junction contained 12 bases not matched to a gene. The CDR3 contains 18 residues. Variable domain in full (rest from reference TRBV28 and TRBJ2-7): DVKVTQSSRYLVKRTGEKVFLECVQDMDHENMFWYRQDPGLGLRLIYFSYDVKMKEKGDIPEGYSVSREKKERFSLILESASTNQTSMYLCASSPSSGLAGALYEQYFGPGTRLTVT.